This paragraph reports one T cell receptor beta chain. Germline CDR1 MNHEY, CDR2 SVGEGT. There are 15 residues in the CDR3. Trimming took 5 bases from V and 1 from J, leaving 14 bases between them. The data were taken from a study of blood T cell repertoires in COVID-19. Across the study: Acute and convalescent COVID-19 specimens originated in the United States, Italy and Spain.

Authors' methods: Estimated nucleated cell counts came from reference gene primer amplification. Sequencing used immunoSEQ multiplex PCR; TCRdb keeps in-frame clones, though not all of them. V and J calls and clone size are given by that table; D and trimming were obtained from the DNA. The repertoire holds some 250,000 clones, with approximately 81% as singletons. The chain employs TRBV6-2 or TRBV6-3 and TRBJ1-1; tentative D call: TRBD1 (6 bases). The sample taken for sequencing was peripheral blood. The TCR comes from a woman between 55 and 75 years old with active or convalescent COVID-19. The DNA of the CDR3 is TGTGCCAGCAGTCACCCAGACAGGAGGAACACTGAAGCTTTCTTT. It codes for CASSHPDRRNTEAFF.